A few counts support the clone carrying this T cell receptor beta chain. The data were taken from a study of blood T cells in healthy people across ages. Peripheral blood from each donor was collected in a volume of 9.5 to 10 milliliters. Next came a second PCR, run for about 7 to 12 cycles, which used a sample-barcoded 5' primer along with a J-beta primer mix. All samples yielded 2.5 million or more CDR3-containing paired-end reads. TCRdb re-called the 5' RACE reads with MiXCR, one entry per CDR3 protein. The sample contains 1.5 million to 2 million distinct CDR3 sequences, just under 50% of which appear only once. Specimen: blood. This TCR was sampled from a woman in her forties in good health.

CDR3 loop: CASSSQGAPNNEQFF. The DNA of the CDR3 is TGTGCCAGCAGCTCCCAGGGGGCCCCGAACAATGAGCAGTTCTTC. V gene TRBV7-2 combines with J gene TRBJ2-1, with 8 bases matching TRBD1. The CDR3 is made up of 15 amino acids. Germline assignment: CDR1 SGHTA and CDR2 FQGNSA. V shed 4 bases, J shed 5 bases, and the junction held 7 bases outside the gene matches.